What follows is one TCR beta chain and its context. The method was immunoSEQ multiplex PCR; TCRdb's version includes in-frame clones alone and lacks a portion of them. Found here are roughly 2.2 million clones, 85% to 95% of them singletons; the top ten hold 0.3% to 0.45%. These data come from a study of shared clonotypes between healthy human individuals. About the study: CD8 memory received one plate per donor, CD8 naive two, CD4 memory three and CD4 naive three.

The length of the CDR3 is 16 residues. Trimming stripped 5 bases from V and 5 bases from J, with 22 bases between. Germline CDR1 SGHAT, CDR2 FQNNGV. The genes are TRBV11-2 and TRBJ2-7; D may be TRBD2 (7 bases). The TCR comes from a man aged 18 to 35 in good health. Some clones in this sample may be carry-over from other donors' samples. Sequencing was performed on naive CD4+ T cells from PBMCs. Subset meaning: CD45RA+ positively selected. CDR3 nucleotide sequence: TGTGCCAGCAGCCCGACCGGGGGGCAGGGAACCGACGAGCAGTACTTC. Its protein product is CASSPTGGQGTDEQYF. The complete variable domain, with remaining parts taken from reference TRBV11-2 and TRBJ2-7, reads EAGVAQSPRYKIIEKRQSVAFWCNPISGHATLYWYQQILGQGPKLLIQFQNNGVVDDSQLPKDRFSAERLKGVDSTLKIQPAKLEDSAVYLCASSPTGGQGTDEQYFGPGTRLTVT.